These T cell receptor beta chains were read from a single sample in a study of PD-1 blockade in classical Hodgkin lymphoma. This table comes from immunoSEQ multiplex PCR, and its TCRdb copy is limited to in-frame clones, with some not included. The sample lists around 53,000 clones; around four fifths were seen once. The sample here was peripheral blood mononuclear cells (PBMCs), taken before the fourth cycle of nivolumab. These receptors were collected from a human donor with classical Hodgkin lymphoma. CDR3s include the opening cysteine and the closing phenylalanine or tryptophan. The order of the fields is D gene, J gene, V gene, clone size, CDR3 DNA, CDR3 protein. A D gene is named only where the DNA matches it firmly. Clone size, where shown, is once, few, many, or a class for clones that have expanded.

.	TRBJ1-2	TRBV28	.	TGTGCCAGCACCCCCCCCGACAGCCCCTATGGCTACACCTTC	CASTPPDSPYGYTF
.	TRBJ2-7	TRBV15	.	TGTGCCACCAGCAGAGAGGCCCTCTACGAGCAGTACTTC	CATSREALYEQYF
TRBD1	TRBJ2-2	TRBV18	.	TGTGCCAGCTCACCACGGGCACAGCTAATACGAGGGGGCCGGGACACCGGGGAGCTGTTTTTT	CASSPRAQLIRGGRDTGELFF
TRBD1	TRBJ2-7	TRBV11-2	.	TGTGCCAGCAGCTTAAGCGGACAGGTCTACGAGCAGTACTTC	CASSLSGQVYEQYF
TRBD1	TRBJ2-5	TRBV12-5	.	TGTGCTAGTGGTTTGGTAATATTGGGGACAGGGGGGACGCAAGAGACCCAGTACTTC	CASGLVILGTGGTQETQYF
.	TRBJ2-3	TRBV6-1	.	TGTGCCAGCAGAATTAGCGGCACAGATACGCAGTATTTT	CASRISGTDTQYF
.	TRBJ2-1	TRBV7-9	.	TGTGCCAGCAGCTTGACTACGACCTACAATGAGCAGTTCTTC	CASSLTTTYNEQFF
.	TRBJ2-5	TRBV6-1	few	TGTGCCAGCCTTGACTTGGCATGGGAGACCCAGTACTTC	CASLDLAWETQYF
.	TRBJ1-2	TRBV28	.	TGTGCCAGCAGTTTGAGGGGGGGCGGTAATGGCTACACCTTC	CASSLRGGGNGYTF
.	TRBJ1-2	TRBV11-2	.	TGTGCCAGCAGCTTGACAGAAAACTATGGCTACACCTTC	CASSLTENYGYTF
TRBD1	TRBJ1-1	TRBV19	.	TGTGCCAGTACCTCAACAGGAAGGGGGCCGAACACTGAAGCTTTCTTT	CASTSTGRGPNTEAFF
.	TRBJ1-4	TRBV28	.	TGTGCCAGCAGATCCTCGGACAACGGGGGGAAACTGTTTTTT	CASRSSDNGGKLFF
TRBD1	TRBJ2-7	TRBV12-5	.	TGTGCTAGTGACGAAGAAAAGGGGACAGGGTCCGTTGAGCAGTACTTC	CASDEEKGTGSVEQYF
.	TRBJ2-7	TRBV6-6	.	TGTGCCAGCAGTTACTCGCTGGGAAGAAGAGAGCAGTACTTC	CASSYSLGRREQYF
.	TRBJ2-2	TRBV19	.	TGTGCCAGTAGCTGGGGGTATCACGACACCGGGGAGCTGTTTTTT	CASSWGYHDTGELFF
.	TRBJ2-5	TRBV6-5	.	TGTGCCACAGTCGGGCAGAATCAAGAGACCCAGTACTTC	CATVGQNQETQYF
.	TRBJ2-7	TRBV9	once	TGTGCCAGCAGCGTAGCTGGGCAGGGCCCCTACGAGCAGTACTTC	CASSVAGQGPYEQYF
.	TRBJ1-1	TRBV5-6	.	TGTGCCAGCAGCCAACCACAGGTGCCTGGGGTGGCTTTCTTT	CASSQPQVPGVAFF
TRBD1	TRBJ1-1	TRBV6-5	.	TGTGCCAGCAGTTATTCAGGGACAGGGAGTACTGAAGCTTTCTTT	CASSYSGTGSTEAFF
.	TRBJ2-5	TRBV6-1	.	TGTGCCAGCAGGACGGGTTGGACCCAGTACTTC	CASRTGWTQYF
.	TRBJ2-7	TRBV11-2	.	TGTGCCAGCAGCTTTACGTCCGTCTCCTACGAGCAGTACTTC	CASSFTSVSYEQYF
.	TRBJ2-2	TRBV11-3	.	TGTGCCAGCAGACAAACCGGGAGTAACACCGGGGAGCTGTTTTTT	CASRQTGSNTGELFF
.	TRBJ1-1	TRBV4-1	.	TGCGCCAGCAGCCGGGGGTTTTTGAACACTGAAGCTTTCTTT	CASSRGFLNTEAFF
.	TRBJ2-1	TRBV6-5	.	TGTGCCAGCAGTTTTATGGGGAGTGAGCAGTTCTTC	CASSFMGSEQFF
TRBD1	TRBJ2-2	TRBV2	.	TGTGCCAGCATCCTTCGGACAGGTGGCGGGGAGCTGTTTTTT	CASILRTGGGELFF